This T cell receptor (beta chain) was identified in a study of identical twins. To note about this clonotype: Germline and junction disagree at one end, which may indicate a read error.

This CDR3 is 12 amino acids long. Each CDR3 protein gets one entry after TCRdb re-called the 5' RACE reads with MiXCR. The repertoire includes some 1,700,000 distinct CDR3 sequences, 25% to 35% of them detected once, and around 0.25% sits in the top ten. The sample was cord blood. This sequence joins TRBV12-3 or TRBV12-4 and TRBJ2-3; D is possibly TRBD1 or TRBD2 (6 bases each). This TCR came from a newborn girl in good health. CDR3 nucleotides: TGTGCCAGCAGCGTGAGGGGGGATATGCAGTATTTT. Protein: CASSVRGDMQYF.